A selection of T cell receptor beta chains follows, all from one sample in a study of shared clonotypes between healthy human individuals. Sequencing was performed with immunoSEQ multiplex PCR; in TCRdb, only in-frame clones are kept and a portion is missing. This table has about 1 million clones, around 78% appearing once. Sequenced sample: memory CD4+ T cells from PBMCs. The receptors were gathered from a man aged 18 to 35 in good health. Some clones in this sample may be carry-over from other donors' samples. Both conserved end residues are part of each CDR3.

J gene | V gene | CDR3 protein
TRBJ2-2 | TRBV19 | CASSIGLAGGKGNTGELFF
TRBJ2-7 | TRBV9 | CASSVGWDSYYEQYF
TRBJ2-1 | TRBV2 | CASRGQGWNEQFF
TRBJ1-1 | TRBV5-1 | CASSLNWDRGTEAFF
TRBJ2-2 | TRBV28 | CASSLPVSHGNTGELFF
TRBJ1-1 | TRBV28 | CASSLIGGPNTEAFF
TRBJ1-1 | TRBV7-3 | CASSSDGTGRKAFF
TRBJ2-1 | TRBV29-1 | CSVSGTGNVNEQFF
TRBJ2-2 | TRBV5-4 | CASSLPLTGTGELFF
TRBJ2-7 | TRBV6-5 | CASSYDRATHYEQYF
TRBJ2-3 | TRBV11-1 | CASSSPSLGAGFTDTQYF
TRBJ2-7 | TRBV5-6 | CASSFRSYNSYEQYF
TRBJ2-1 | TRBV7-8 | CASSLFMWESGSNEQFF
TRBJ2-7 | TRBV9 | CASSVDFGEQYF
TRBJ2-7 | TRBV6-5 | CASRTAQGFSYEQYF
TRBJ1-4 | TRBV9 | CASSTGTHNEKLFF
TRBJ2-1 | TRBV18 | CASSPLGTANNEQFF
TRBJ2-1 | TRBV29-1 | CSVGRERWLGNEQFF
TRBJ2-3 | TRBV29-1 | CSVGWGTDTQYF
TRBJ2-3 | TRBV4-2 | CASSQEWRPPTDTQYF
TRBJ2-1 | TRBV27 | CASSPETFIYNEQFF
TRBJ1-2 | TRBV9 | CASSVGAGGHYGYTF
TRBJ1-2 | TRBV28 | CASSDRGAGYTF
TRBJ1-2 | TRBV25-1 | CASSGYSYGYTF
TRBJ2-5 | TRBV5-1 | CASSSLGRGQETQYF
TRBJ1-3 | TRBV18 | CASSLQGSGNTIYF
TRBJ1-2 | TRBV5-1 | CASSLRSERSYTF
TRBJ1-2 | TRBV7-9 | CASSLGTVGYTF
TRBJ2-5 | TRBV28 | CASRNLKDRGRETQYF
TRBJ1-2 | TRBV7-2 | CASSERYRGASYGYTF
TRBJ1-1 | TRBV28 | CASRWWRGTTNTEAFF
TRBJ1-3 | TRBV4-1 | CASSQGKGNTIYF
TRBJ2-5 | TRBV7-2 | CASSVTGAYETQYF
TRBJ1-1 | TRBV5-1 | CASSSGTGGTEAFF
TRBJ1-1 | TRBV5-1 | CASSLGRIPNTEAFF
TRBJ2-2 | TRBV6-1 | CASSEGGRNTGELFF
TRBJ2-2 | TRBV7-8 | CASRPGLADANTGELFF
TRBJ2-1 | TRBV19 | CASSIELERAYNEQFF
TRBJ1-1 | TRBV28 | CASIAGTEAFF
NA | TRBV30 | CAWSEDRGPYEQYF
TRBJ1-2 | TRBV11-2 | CASSLAWTGLYGYTF
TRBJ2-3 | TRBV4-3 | CASSQAPSGSIADTQYF
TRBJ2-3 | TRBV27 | CASRLAGMSTDTQYF
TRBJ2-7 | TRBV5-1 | CASSLAPSGTYEQYF
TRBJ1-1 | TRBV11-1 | CASSLGRTTEAFF
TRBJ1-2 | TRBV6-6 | CASSPKGGRGYTF
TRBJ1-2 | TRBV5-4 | CASSFRAGSYGYTF
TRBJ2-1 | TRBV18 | CASSEGTRTEQFF
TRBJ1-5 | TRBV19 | CASSISRRGNQPQHF
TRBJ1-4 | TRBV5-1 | CASSPTRTGNEKLFF
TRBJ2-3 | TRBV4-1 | CASSPFSGPSTDTQYF